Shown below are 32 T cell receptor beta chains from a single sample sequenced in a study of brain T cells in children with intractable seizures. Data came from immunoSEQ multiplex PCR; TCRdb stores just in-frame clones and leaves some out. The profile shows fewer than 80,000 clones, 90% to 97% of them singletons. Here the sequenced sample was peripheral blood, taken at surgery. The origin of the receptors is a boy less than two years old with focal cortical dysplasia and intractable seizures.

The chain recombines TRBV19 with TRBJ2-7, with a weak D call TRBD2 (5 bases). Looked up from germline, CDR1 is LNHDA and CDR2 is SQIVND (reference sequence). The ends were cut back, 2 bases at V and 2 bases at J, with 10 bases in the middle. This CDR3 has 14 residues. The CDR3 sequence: CASSISRETYEQYF. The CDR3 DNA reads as TGTGCCAGTAGTATAAGTCGGGAAACCTACGAGCAGTACTTC.

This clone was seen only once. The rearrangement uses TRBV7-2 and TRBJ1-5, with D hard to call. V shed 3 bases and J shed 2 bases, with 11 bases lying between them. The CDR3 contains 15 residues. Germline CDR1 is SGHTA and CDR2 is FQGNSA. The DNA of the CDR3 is TGTGCCAGCAGCTTTCTTCTTGGGGGCAATCAGCCCCAGCATTTT. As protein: CASSFLLGGNQPQHF.

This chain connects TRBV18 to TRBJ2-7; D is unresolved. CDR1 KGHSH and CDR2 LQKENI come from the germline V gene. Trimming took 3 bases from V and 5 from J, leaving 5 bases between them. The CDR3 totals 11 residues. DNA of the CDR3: TGTGCCAGCTCACCGGGCCACGAGCAGTACTTC. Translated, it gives CASSPGHEQYF. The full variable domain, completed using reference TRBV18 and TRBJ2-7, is NAGVMQNPRHLVRRRGQEARLRCSPMKGHSHVYWYRQLPEEGLKFMVYLQKENIIDESGMPKERFSAEFPKEGPSILRIQQVVRGDSAAYFCASSPGHEQYFGPGTRLTVT.

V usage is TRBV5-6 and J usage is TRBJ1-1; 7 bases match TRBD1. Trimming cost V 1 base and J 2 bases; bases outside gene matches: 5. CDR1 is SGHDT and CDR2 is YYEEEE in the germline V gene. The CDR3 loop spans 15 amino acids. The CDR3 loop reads CASSLFDRDNTEAFF. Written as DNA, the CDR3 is TGTGCCAGCAGCTTGTTCGACAGGGATAACACTGAAGCTTTCTTT. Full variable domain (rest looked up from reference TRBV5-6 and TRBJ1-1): DAGVTQSPTHLIKTRGQQVTLRCSPKSGHDTVSWYQQALGQGPQFIFQYYEEEERQRGNFPDRFSGHQFPNYSSELNVNALLLGDSALYLCASSLFDRDNTEAFFGQGTRLTVV.

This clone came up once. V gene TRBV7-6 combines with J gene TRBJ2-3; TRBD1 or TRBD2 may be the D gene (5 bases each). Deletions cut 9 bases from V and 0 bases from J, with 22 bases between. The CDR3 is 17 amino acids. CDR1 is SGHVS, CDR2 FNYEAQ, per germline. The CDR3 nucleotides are TGTGCCAGTTCTCCCCTCGGGACGGGTGCTAGCACAGATACGCAGTATTTT. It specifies CASSPLGTGASTDTQYF.

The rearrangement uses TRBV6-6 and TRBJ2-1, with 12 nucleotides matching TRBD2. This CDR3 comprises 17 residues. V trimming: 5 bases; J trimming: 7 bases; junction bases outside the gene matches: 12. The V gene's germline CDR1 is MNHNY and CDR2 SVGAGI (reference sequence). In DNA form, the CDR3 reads TGTGCCAGCAGTCAAATAGCTAGCGGGAGGGCAAGGAATGAGCAGTTCTTC. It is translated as CASSQIASGRARNEQFF.

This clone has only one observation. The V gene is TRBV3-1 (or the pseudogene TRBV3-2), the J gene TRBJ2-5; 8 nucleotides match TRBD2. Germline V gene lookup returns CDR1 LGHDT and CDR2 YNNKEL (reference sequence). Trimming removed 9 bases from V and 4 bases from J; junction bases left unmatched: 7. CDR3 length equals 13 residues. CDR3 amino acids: CASGTRGGETQYF. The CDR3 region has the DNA TGTGCCAGTGGGACTAGGGGGGGAGAGACCCAGTACTTC.

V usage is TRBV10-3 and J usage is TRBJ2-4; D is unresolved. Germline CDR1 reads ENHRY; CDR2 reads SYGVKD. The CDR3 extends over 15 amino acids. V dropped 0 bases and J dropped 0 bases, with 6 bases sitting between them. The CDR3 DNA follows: TGTGCCATCAGTGAGTCCGCATTAGCCAAAAACATTCAGTACTTC. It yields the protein CAISESALAKNIQYF.

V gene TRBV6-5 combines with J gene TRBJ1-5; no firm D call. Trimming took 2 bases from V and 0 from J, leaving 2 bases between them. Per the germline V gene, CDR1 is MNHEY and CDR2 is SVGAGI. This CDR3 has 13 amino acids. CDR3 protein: CASSYDSNQPQHF. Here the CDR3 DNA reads TGTGCCAGCAGTTACGATAGCAATCAGCCCCAGCATTTT.

The CDR3 loop reads CASSYLTAPSGNTIYF. The CDR3 DNA is TGTGCCAGCAGTTACCTGACAGCACCCTCTGGAAACACCATATATTTT. The rearrangement joins TRBV6-2 or TRBV6-3 to TRBJ1-3; tentatively, D is TRBD1 (5 bases). V shed 2 bases and J shed 0 bases, with 11 bases lying between them. This CDR3 has 16 residues. CDR1 is MNHEY, CDR2 SVGEGT, per germline.

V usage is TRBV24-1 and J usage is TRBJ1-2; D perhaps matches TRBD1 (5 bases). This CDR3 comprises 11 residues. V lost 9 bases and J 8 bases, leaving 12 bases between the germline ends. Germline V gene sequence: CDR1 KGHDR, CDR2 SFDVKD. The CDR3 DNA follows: TGTGCCACCGAGCAGGGCGGAGGCTACACCTTC. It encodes CATEQGGGYTF.

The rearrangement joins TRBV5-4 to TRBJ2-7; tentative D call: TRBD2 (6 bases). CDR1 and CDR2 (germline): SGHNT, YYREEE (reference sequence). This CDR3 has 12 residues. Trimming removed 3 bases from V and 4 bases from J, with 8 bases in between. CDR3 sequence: CASSSGGYEQYF. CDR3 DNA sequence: TGTGCCAGCAGCTCCGGGGGTTACGAGCAGTACTTC.

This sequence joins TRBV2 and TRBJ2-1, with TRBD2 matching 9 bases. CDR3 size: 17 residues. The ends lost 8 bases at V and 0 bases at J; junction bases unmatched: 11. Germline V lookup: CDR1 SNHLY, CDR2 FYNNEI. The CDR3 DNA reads TGTGCCAGCGTCTACGGAGCGGGGGGCAACTCCTACAATGAGCAGTTCTTC. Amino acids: CASVYGAGGNSYNEQFF. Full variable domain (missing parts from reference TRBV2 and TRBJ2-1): EPEVTQTPSHQVTQMGQEVILRCVPISNHLYFYWYRQILGQKVEFLVSFYNNEISEKSEIFDDQFSVERPDGSNFTLKIRSTKLEDSAMYFCASVYGAGGNSYNEQFFGPGTRLTVL.

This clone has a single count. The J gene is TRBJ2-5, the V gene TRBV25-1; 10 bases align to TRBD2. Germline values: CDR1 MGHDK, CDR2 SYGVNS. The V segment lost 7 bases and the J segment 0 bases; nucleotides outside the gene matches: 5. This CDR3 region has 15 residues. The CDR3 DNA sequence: TGTGCCAGCAAAGGACTAGCGGAGTACCAAGAGACCCAGTACTTC. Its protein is CASKGLAEYQETQYF.

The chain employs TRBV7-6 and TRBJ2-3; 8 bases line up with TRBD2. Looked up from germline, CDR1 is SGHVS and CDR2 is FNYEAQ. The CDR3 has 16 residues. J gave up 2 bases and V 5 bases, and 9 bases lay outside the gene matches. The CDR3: CASSPRLASFTDTQYF. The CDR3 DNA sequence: TGTGCCAGCAGCCCCCGACTAGCGAGTTTCACAGATACGCAGTATTTT.

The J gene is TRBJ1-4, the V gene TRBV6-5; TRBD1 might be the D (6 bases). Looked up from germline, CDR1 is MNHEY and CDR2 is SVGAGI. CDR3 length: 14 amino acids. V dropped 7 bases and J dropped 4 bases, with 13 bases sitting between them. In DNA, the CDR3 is TGTGCCAGCACTACCGGGACAAGTAATGAAAAACTGTTTTTT. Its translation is CASTTGTSNEKLFF.

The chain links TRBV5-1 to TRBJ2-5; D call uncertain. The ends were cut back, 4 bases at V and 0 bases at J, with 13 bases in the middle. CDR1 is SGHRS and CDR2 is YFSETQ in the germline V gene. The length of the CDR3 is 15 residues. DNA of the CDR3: TGCGCCAGCAGCCTCGGCGGAAGGAACCAAGAGACCCAGTACTTC. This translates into CASSLGGRNQETQYF.

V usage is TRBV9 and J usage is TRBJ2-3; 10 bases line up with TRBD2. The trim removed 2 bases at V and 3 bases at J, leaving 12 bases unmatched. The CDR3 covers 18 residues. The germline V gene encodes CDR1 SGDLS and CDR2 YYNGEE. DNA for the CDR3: TGTGCCAGCAGCGTGAGGGAGGTAGCGGGAGGTCTTACAGATACGCAGTATTTT. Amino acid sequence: CASSVREVAGGLTDTQYF. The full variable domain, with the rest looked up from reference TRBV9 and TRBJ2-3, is DSGVTQTPKHLITATGQRVTLRCSPRSGDLSVYWYQQSLDQGLQFLIQYYNGEERAKGNILERFSAQQFPDLHSELNLSSLELGDSALYFCASSVREVAGGLTDTQYFGPGTRLTVL.

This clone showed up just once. This CDR3 reads CASSDSGQPSSYEQYF. Written as DNA, the CDR3 is TGTGCCAGCAGTGATTCCGGACAGCCTAGCTCCTACGAGCAGTACTTC. The rearrangement uses TRBV6-1 and TRBJ2-7; weak D call: TRBD1 (6 bases). Germline lookup yields CDR1 MNHNS and CDR2 SASEGT. The CDR3 length is 16 residues. Deletions cut 3 bases from V and 0 bases from J, with 15 bases between.

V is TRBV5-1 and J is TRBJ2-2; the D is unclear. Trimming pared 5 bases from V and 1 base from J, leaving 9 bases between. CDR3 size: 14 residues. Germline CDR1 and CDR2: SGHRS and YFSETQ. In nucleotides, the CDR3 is TGCGCCAGCAGGTCCGCAGGGAACACCGGGGAGCTGTTTTTT. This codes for CASRSAGNTGELFF.

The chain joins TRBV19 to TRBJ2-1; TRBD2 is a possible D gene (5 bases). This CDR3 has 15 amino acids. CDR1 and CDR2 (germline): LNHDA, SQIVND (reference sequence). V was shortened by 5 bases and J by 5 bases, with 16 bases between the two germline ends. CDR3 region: CASSRRAGLDNEQFF. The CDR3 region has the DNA TGTGCCAGTAGTCGGCGGGCGGGTTTGGACAATGAGCAGTTCTTC.

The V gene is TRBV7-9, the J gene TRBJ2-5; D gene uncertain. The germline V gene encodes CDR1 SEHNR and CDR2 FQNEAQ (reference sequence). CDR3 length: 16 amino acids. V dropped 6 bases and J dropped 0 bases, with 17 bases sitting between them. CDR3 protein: CASRPNKAWYQETQYF. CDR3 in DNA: TGTGCCAGCAGACCCAACAAGGCCTGGTACCAAGAGACCCAGTACTTC.

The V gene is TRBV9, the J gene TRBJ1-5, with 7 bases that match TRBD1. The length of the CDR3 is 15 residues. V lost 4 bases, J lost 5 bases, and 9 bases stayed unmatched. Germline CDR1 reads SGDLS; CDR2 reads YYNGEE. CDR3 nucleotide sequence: TGTGCCAGCAGCCCCAACCCAGGGGGTTATCAGCCCCAGCATTTT. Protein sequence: CASSPNPGGYQPQHF.

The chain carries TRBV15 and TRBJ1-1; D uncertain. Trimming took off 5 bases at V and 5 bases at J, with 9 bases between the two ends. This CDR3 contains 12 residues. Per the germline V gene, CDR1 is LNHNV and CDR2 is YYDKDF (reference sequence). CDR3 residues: CATSRPGTEAFF. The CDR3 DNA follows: TGTGCCACCAGCCGACCCGGGACTGAAGCTTTCTTT.

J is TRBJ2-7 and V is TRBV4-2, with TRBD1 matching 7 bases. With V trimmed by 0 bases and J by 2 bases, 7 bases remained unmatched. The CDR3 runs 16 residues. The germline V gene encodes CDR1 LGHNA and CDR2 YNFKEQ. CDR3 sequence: CASSQDIDRETYEQYF. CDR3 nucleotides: TGTGCCAGCAGCCAAGATATCGACAGGGAAACCTACGAGCAGTACTTC.

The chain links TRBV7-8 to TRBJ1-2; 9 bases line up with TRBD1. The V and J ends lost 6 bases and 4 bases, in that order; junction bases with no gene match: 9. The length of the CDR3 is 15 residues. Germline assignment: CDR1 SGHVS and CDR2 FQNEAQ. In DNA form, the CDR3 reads TGTGCCAGCAGTCCTAGACGGACAGGGGCCTATGGCTACACCTTC. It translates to CASSPRRTGAYGYTF.

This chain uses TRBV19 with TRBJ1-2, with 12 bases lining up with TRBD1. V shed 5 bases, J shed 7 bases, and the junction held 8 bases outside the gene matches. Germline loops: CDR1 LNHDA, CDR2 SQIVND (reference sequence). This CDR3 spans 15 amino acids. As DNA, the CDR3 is TGTGCCAGTAGTGAGCCGGGACAGGGGGCGTTTGGCTACACCTTC. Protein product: CASSEPGQGAFGYTF. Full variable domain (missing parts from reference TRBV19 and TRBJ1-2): DGGITQSPKYLFRKEGQNVTLSCEQNLNHDAMYWYRQDPGQGLRLIYYSQIVNDFQKGDIAEGYSVSREKKESFPLTVTSAQKNPTAFYLCASSEPGQGAFGYTFGSGTRLTVV.

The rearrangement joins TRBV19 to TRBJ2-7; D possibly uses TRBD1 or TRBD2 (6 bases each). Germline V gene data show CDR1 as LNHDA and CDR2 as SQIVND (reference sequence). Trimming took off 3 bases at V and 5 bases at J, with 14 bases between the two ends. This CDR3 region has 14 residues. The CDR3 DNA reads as TGTGCCAGTAGTATGGGGGGCTGGATCGACGAGCAGTACTTC. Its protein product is CASSMGGWIDEQYF.

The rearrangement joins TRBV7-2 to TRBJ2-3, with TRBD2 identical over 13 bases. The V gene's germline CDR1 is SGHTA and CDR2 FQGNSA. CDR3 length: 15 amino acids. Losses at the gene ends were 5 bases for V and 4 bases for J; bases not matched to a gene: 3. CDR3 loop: CASSKLAGGPDTQYF. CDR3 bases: TGTGCCAGCAGCAAACTAGCGGGGGGGCCAGATACGCAGTATTTT.

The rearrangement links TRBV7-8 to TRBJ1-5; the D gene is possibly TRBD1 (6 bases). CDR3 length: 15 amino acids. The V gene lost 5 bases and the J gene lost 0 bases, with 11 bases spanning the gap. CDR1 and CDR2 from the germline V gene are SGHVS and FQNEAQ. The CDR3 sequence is CASSGHRVSNQPQHF. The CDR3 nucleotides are TGTGCCAGCAGCGGCCACAGGGTTAGCAATCAGCCCCAGCATTTT.

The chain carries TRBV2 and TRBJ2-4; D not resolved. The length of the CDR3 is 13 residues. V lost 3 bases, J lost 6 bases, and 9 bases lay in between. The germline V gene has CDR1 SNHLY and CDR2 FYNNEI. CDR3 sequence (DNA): TGTGCCAGCAGTGATATAAGAGGAAACATTCAGTACTTC. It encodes CASSDIRGNIQYF.

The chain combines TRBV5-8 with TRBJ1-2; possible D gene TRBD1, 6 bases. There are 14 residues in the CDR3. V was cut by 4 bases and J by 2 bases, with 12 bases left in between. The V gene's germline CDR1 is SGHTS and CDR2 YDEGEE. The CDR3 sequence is CASSRQVNNYGYTF. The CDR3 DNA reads TGTGCCAGCAGCCGACAGGTGAACAACTATGGCTACACCTTC. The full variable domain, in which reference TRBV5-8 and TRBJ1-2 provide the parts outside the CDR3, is EAGVTQSPTHLIKTRGQQATLRCSPISGHTSVYWYQQALGLGLQFLLWYDEGEERNRGNFPPRFSGRQFPNYSSELNVNALELEDSALYLCASSRQVNNYGYTFGSGTRLTVV.